This T cell receptor (beta chain) was retrieved from a study of control samples from healthy donors and cancer patients. Sequencing used immunoSEQ multiplex PCR; TCRdb keeps in-frame clones, though not all of them. This table holds 50,000 to 55,000 clones, approximately 86% found once. This CDR3 contains 16 residues. The V gene's germline CDR1 is KGHDR and CDR2 SFDVKD. V shed 3 bases and J 2 bases; nucleotides not matched to a gene: 5. The sequence was collected from a man aged 55 to 70 with head and neck cancer. Sequences were obtained from PBMCs. The chain joins TRBV24-1 to TRBJ2-5; 10 nucleotides match TRBD2. Written as DNA, the CDR3 is TGTGCCACCAGTGATGCCGGACTAGCGGAACAAGAGACCCAGTACTTC. Encoded protein: CATSDAGLAEQETQYF.